Below are 5 T cell receptor beta chains sequenced from a single sample in a study of T cells in Graves' hyperthyroidism and ophthalmopathy. Amplification targeted TCR beta CDR3 regions from RNA transcripts. First-round RT-PCR targeting the TCR CDR3 was performed with the HTBI primer set. TCRdb called the multiplex PCR reads again in MiXCR, with one record for every CDR3 protein. This table has 470,000 or so distinct CDR3 sequences, around 20% appearing once. The sample comprised blood. The receptor source for this set is a man aged 18-30 years with Graves' hyperthyroidism.

This clonotype was counted between two and nine times. This chain's CDR3 is CASSLSRDRGQYF. The CDR3 coding sequence is TGTGCCAGCAGTTTATCTAGGGACAGGGGGCAGTACTTC. The chain employs TRBV28 and TRBJ2-7, with 10 bases matching TRBD1. Germline CDR1 reads MDHEN; CDR2 reads SYDVKM. V was pared by 1 base and J by 9 bases, with 3 bases of the junction left unmatched. This CDR3 region has 13 residues. Supplemented by reference TRBV28 and TRBJ2-7, the full variable domain reads DVKVTQSSRYLVKRTGEKVFLECVQDMDHENMFWYRQDPGLGLRLIYFSYDVKMKEKGDIPEGYSVSREKKERFSLILESASTNQTSMYLCASSLSRDRGQYFGPGTRLTVT.

This clonotype has only a few counts. Compared with germline, one end of the junction differs, possibly owing to a read error. V is TRBV6-5 and J is TRBJ1-1; D is unresolved. The germline V gene encodes CDR1 MNHEY and CDR2 SVGAGI. CDR3 size: 13 residues. The CDR3 is CASSPLGNTDAFF. As DNA, the CDR3 is TGTGCCAGCAGTCCACTCGGAAACACTGATGCTTTCTTT.

Ten or more counts support this clonotype. V usage is TRBV12-3 or TRBV12-4 and J usage is TRBJ1-2; 9 nucleotides align to TRBD1. The CDR3 contains 15 residues. Losses at the gene ends were 2 bases for V and 2 bases for J; bases not matched to a gene: 3. CDR3 amino acids: CASSLRGTGNYGYTF. CDR3 nucleotide sequence: TGTGCCAGCAGTTTAAGGGGGACAGGGAACTATGGCTACACCTTC.

This clonotype was recorded at least ten times. V gene TRBV28 combines with J gene TRBJ1-1; D is uncertain. Trimming took off 6 bases at V and 6 bases at J, with 17 bases between the two ends. Looked up from germline, CDR1 is MDHEN and CDR2 is SYDVKM. CDR3 length: 14 residues. The CDR3 coding sequence is TGTGCCAGCAGCCCCTGGAAGGAGGGTGCTGAAGCTTTCTTT. Protein sequence: CASSPWKEGAEAFF.

This clonotype was seen only a few times. The V gene is TRBV29-1, the J gene TRBJ2-7, with D hard to call. CDR1 SQVTM and CDR2 ANQGSEA come from the germline V gene. V lost 1 base, J lost 6 bases, and 10 bases lay in between. The CDR3 is 12 amino acids. The CDR3 DNA sequence: TGCAGCGTTGAAGTCCAGGTCCGCGAGCAGTACTTC. As protein: CSVEVQVREQYF.